This TCR beta chain was retrieved from a study of CD8 T cells in ankylosing spondylitis. This clonotype has ten or more counts. What it recognizes is unknown. With 4 bases removed from V and 0 bases from J, the gap between germline ends came to 13 bases. The CDR3 has 15 residues. Germline V gene sequence: CDR1 SQVTM, CDR2 ANQGSEA. By quantitative 5'-RACE with molecular barcodes, the TCR beta libraries were made. One entry per CDR3 protein results from TCRdb running MiXCR on the 5' RACE reads. The sample has under 250,000 distinct CDR3 sequences, about 7% seen once. Study-wide results and caveats: Reported data indicate significant enrichment of disease-linked clones within matched ankylosing spondylitis synovial fluid. Within ankylosing spondylitis blood, a TCR beta motif made up of fewer than ten highly homologous variants appeared to be characteristic. Relatively scarce in peripheral blood, disease-linked clones were CD8+. Earlier work had already found some motif variants in reactive arthritis synovial fluid and blood.

The origin of this receptor is a male donor with ankylosing spondylitis. The sample taken for sequencing was blood, either unsorted or a sorted T cell fraction (not recorded which). The V and J genes are TRBV29-1 and TRBJ2-1; D call uncertain. The CDR3 loop reads CSVVGSLSSYNEQFF. CDR3 in DNA: TGCAGCGTTGTCGGGTCCTTGAGCTCCTACAATGAGCAGTTCTTC.